This TCR beta chain was identified in a study of a mutant IDH1 vaccine in newly diagnosed glioma. Only in-frame clones appear in the TCRdb table, and some are missing; sequencing was by immunoSEQ multiplex PCR. The table lists fewer than 85,000 clones, 75% to 90% of them singletons. The CDR3 extends over 14 amino acids. Germline V gene sequence: CDR1 SQVTM, CDR2 ANQGSEA. V trimming: 6 bases; J trimming: 7 bases; junction bases outside the gene matches: 13. Time point denoted: week 47, end of study. Topical imiquimod was applied with each vaccine dose, which held 300 ug of mutant IDH1 20-mer peptide. Comments on this clone: What it recognizes is unknown.

The chain couples TRBV29-1 to TRBJ2-7; 9 bases agree with TRBD2. This sequence was found in a man aged 35-49 years with glioma. Specimen: PBMCs, collected from a glioma patient whose treatment included an IDH1 peptide vaccine. Here the CDR3 DNA reads TGCAGCGTCCGGGACGGCGGGGGGGTTAAAGAGCAGTACTTC. Translation gives CSVRDGGGVKEQYF.